This T cell receptor beta chain comes out of a study of shared clonotypes between healthy human individuals. Naive CD8 cells lacked CD45RO, underwent positive selection for CCR7 and left out terminally differentiated effector memory CD45RA+ cells. Some clones are missing from TCRdb's copy, which holds only in-frame ones; the method was immunoSEQ multiplex PCR. Here the sample spans roughly 810,000 clones, just over 95% being singletons. Trimming cost V 6 bases and J 1 base, with 12 bases left between them. CDR3 length: 14 residues. Germline CDR1 reads MDHEN; CDR2 reads SYDVKM. Sequencing input: naive CD8+ T cells sorted from blood. This rearrangement joins TRBV28 to TRBJ1-1; a possible D gene is TRBD1 (6 bases). This TCR came from a man aged 25 to 40 in good health. CDR3 nucleotide sequence: TGTGCCAGCAGAAAGGGGGTCTCGAACACTGAAGCTTTCTTT. Amino acids: CASRKGVSNTEAFF.